The source of this TCR beta chain is a study of T cell changes during pregnancy in multiple sclerosis. V lost 5 bases, J lost 1 base, and 17 bases lay in between. This CDR3 comprises 16 residues. Germline CDR1 is MNHEY and CDR2 is SMNVEV (reference sequence). This clone has only a few counts. Some clones are missing from TCRdb's copy, which holds only in-frame ones; the method was immunoSEQ multiplex PCR. This sample has tens of thousands of clones, with about 87% found just once. Sequences were derived from CD4+ T cells from peripheral blood mononuclear cells, sampled in the first trimester of pregnancy. The chain has TRBV27 and TRBJ1-1; a possible D gene is TRBD1 (5 bases). The sequence was obtained from a female donor with multiple sclerosis, enrolled in a pregnancy study. CDR3 in amino acids: CASSARSTRGNTEAFF. The CDR3 DNA is TGTGCCAGCAGTGCCAGATCGACAAGGGGGAACACTGAAGCTTTCTTT.